The 17 T cell receptor beta chains below all came from one sample that was sequenced in a study of blood T cell repertoires in COVID-19. Measured with immunoSEQ multiplex PCR; TCRdb has only the in-frame clones, and not every one. In the table there are hundreds of thousands of clones, around 90% of which are singletons. Sequencing was carried out using peripheral blood. These receptor sequences come from a man aged 18 to 29 with active or convalescent COVID-19.

The V and J genes are TRBV9 and TRBJ2-1; D unclear. CDR1 is SGDLS and CDR2 is YYNGEE in the germline V gene. Trimming shortened V by 1 base and J by 7 bases, and 18 bases separated the two germline ends. The CDR3 sequence is 16 residues long. The CDR3: CASSVTYDLLPNEQFF. Here the CDR3 DNA reads TGTGCCAGCAGCGTAACCTACGACCTACTACCGAATGAGCAGTTCTTC.

The CDR3 loop reads CAMHAGDNTGELFF. In nucleotides, the CDR3 is TGTGCCATGCACGCGGGGGACAACACCGGGGAGCTGTTTTTT. The chain combines TRBV10-3 with TRBJ2-2, with 7 positions matching TRBD2. The germline V gene encodes CDR1 ENHRY and CDR2 SYGVKD. J gave up 2 bases and V 9 bases, and 6 bases lay outside the gene matches. The CDR3 spans 14 residues.

The chain carries TRBV25-1 and TRBJ2-5; 10 bases match TRBD2. CDR1 and CDR2 (germline): MGHDK, SYGVNS. With V trimmed by 3 bases and J by 4 bases, 8 bases remained unmatched. CDR3 length: 16 amino acids. The CDR3 DNA reads as TGTGCCAGCAGTGACCCAGCGGGGGGGCTCGGAGAGACCCAGTACTTC. Protein: CASSDPAGGLGETQYF.

This clone was seen a handful of times. The chain links TRBV11-2 to TRBJ2-3; TRBD2 matches at 9 bases. The V segment lost 4 bases and the J segment 2 bases; nucleotides outside the gene matches: 4. This CDR3 has 15 amino acids. Germline V CDR1 and CDR2: SGHAT, FQNNGV. The CDR3 here is CASSSTSGHTDTQYF. Written as DNA, the CDR3 is TGTGCCAGCAGCTCGACTAGCGGACACACAGATACGCAGTATTTT. Looking up the rest from reference TRBV11-2 and TRBJ2-3 gives the full variable domain: EAGVAQSPRYKIIEKRQSVAFWCNPISGHATLYWYQQILGQGPKLLIQFQNNGVVDDSQLPKDRFSAERLKGVDSTLKIQPAKLEDSAVYLCASSSTSGHTDTQYFGPGTRLTVL.

V gene TRBV19 combines with J gene TRBJ1-2; 8 positions match TRBD1. The ends lost 4 bases at V and 8 bases at J; junction bases unmatched: 12. The CDR3 is made up of 15 amino acids. Germline-derived CDR1 and CDR2 are LNHDA and SQIVND (reference sequence). The CDR3 here is CASSTGGVYIEGYTF. Here the CDR3 DNA reads TGTGCCAGTAGTACAGGGGGCGTATATATTGAAGGCTACACCTTC.

V is TRBV11-3 and J is TRBJ1-1; 8 bases agree with TRBD1. The CDR3 is made up of 20 amino acids. With V trimmed by 1 base and J by 1 base, 17 bases remained unmatched. Germline V lookup: CDR1 SGHNT, CDR2 YENEEA. In DNA form, the CDR3 reads TGTGCCAGCAGCTTAGCCGGCACTACCAGGGGGCAGAGTGGGAACACTGAAGCTTTCTTT. It yields the protein CASSLAGTTRGQSGNTEAFF.

The chain combines TRBV3-1 (or the pseudogene TRBV3-2) with TRBJ1-1; no clear D gene. The V gene lost 6 bases and the J gene lost 0 bases, with 23 bases spanning the gap. The V gene's germline CDR1 is LGHDT and CDR2 YNNKEL (reference sequence). This CDR3 has 18 amino acids. CDR3 protein: CASSLRSPGEGLNTEAFF. The CDR3 nucleotides read TGTGCCAGCAGTCTAAGGTCCCCCGGGGAGGGATTGAACACTGAAGCTTTCTTT.

V usage is TRBV6-2 or TRBV6-3 and J usage is TRBJ1-1; D is unresolved. Trimming shortened V by 6 bases and J by 1 base, and 12 bases separated the two germline ends. Looked up from germline, CDR1 is MNHEY and CDR2 is SVGEGT. This CDR3 region has 14 residues. CDR3 DNA sequence: TGTGCCAGCAGCCGACAAACAGAGAACACTGAAGCTTTCTTT. Translation gives CASSRQTENTEAFF.

The chain has TRBV5-1 and TRBJ2-1; 7 bases agree with TRBD1. Losses at the gene ends were 0 bases for V and 7 bases for J; bases not matched to a gene: 7. The germline gives CDR1 SGHRS, CDR2 YFSETQ. The CDR3 covers 15 residues. The CDR3, as DNA: TGCGCCAGCAGCTTGGCCATCGCAGGGGGTAATGAGCAGTTCTTC. Amino acids: CASSLAIAGGNEQFF.

About this clone itself: The same CDR3 is also encoded by other DNA sequences in this sample. This chain connects TRBV12-3 or TRBV12-4 to TRBJ1-2, with no clear D. There are 12 residues in the CDR3. Trimming stripped 3 bases from V and 6 bases from J, with 8 bases between. The CDR3: CASSLGGDGYTF. As DNA, the CDR3 is TGTGCCAGCAGTTTGGGCGGGGATGGCTACACCTTC.

V is TRBV9 and J is TRBJ1-5; D is unresolved. The length of the CDR3 is 14 residues. Trimming shortened V by 1 base and J by 3 bases, and 8 bases separated the two germline ends. CDR1 is SGDLS, CDR2 YYNGEE, per germline. Written as DNA, the CDR3 is TGTGCCAGCAGCGTAACAGATACCAATCAGCCCCAGCATTTT. This gives the protein CASSVTDTNQPQHF.

The V gene is TRBV3-1 (or the pseudogene TRBV3-2), the J gene TRBJ2-7, with a possible D match to TRBD2 (6 bases). Per germline, CDR1 LGHDT and CDR2 YNNKEL (reference sequence). The ends were cut back, 3 bases at V and 3 bases at J, with 6 bases in the middle. The CDR3 covers 12 residues. CDR3 residues: CASSHGSYEQYF. Here the CDR3 DNA reads TGTGCCAGCAGCCACGGGAGCTACGAGCAGTACTTC.

The V gene is TRBV29-1, the J gene TRBJ1-1; the D is unclear. The CDR3 loop spans 13 amino acids. CDR1 is SQVTM, CDR2 ANQGSEA, per germline. Trimming cost V 4 bases and J 6 bases, with 15 bases left between them. The CDR3, as DNA: TGCAGCGTTGGCGGCGGGATATATGCTGAAGCTTTCTTT. Encoded protein: CSVGGGIYAEAFF.

The gene calls are TRBV21-1 and TRBJ2-7; TRBD1, the D gene given by the table, was not confirmed from the DNA. TRBV21-1 is given as a pseudogene. The CDR3 sequence is 15 residues long. CDR3 sequence reads: CASSKWLKGVKEQYF. The CDR3, as DNA: TGTGCCAGCAGCAAATGGCTTAAGGGGGTAAAAGAGCAGTACTTC.

The chain uses TRBV5-1 and TRBJ2-2; D gene ambiguous. This CDR3 has 12 residues. Germline loops: CDR1 SGHRS, CDR2 YFSETQ. Trimming took 4 bases from V and 3 from J, leaving 4 bases between them. CDR3 DNA: TGCGCCAGCAGCCCCTACACCGGGGAGCTGTTTTTT. It codes for CASSPYTGELFF. Full variable domain (outside the CDR3, taken from reference TRBV5-1 and TRBJ2-2): KAGVTQTPRYLIKTRGQQVTLSCSPISGHRSVSWYQQTPGQGLQFLFEYFSETQRNKGNFPGRFSGRQFSNSRSEMNVSTLELGDSALYLCASSPYTGELFFGEGSRLTVL.

The V and J genes are TRBV5-1 and TRBJ2-1, with TRBD2 matching over 10 bases. The CDR3 spans 16 residues. The V gene's germline CDR1 is SGHRS and CDR2 YFSETQ. The V gene end was trimmed by 5 bases and the J gene end by 11 bases; junction bases not matched to a gene: 16. CDR3 sequence reads: CASSYIAGGYKMKQFF. CDR3 bases: TGCGCCAGCAGTTATATAGCGGGGGGCTATAAGATGAAGCAGTTCTTC.

The chain links TRBV25-1 to TRBJ2-7; perhaps TRBD1 as D (6 bases). V lost 11 bases to trimming and J lost 5 bases, with 13 bases between them. The CDR3 is 11 residues long. Germline V gene data show CDR1 as MGHDK and CDR2 as SYGVNS. The CDR3 coding sequence is TGTGCCGTCAGGGGTATCCACGAGCAGTACTTC. Translated: CAVRGIHEQYF.